This TCR beta chain was documented in a study of shared clonotypes between healthy human individuals. Donation came from healthy HIV-negative adults that had no recent acute infections or vaccinations. Only in-frame clones appear in the TCRdb table, and some are missing; sequencing was by immunoSEQ multiplex PCR. Of over 700,000 clones in the sample, 55% to 75% were seen once. The CDR3 is made up of 18 amino acids. Per germline, CDR1 KGHSH and CDR2 LQKENI. Deletions cut 1 base from V and 5 bases from J, with 20 bases between. V and J are TRBV18 and TRBJ1-4; D remains ambiguous. This sequence originates from a woman in her 30s in good health. Sequences were obtained from memory CD4+ T cells sorted from blood. Indicated subset: CD45RA-negative fraction. The CDR3 DNA reads as TGTGCCAGCTCACCACGCTGGGCTTTCTCCCTTCTGAATGAAAAACTGTTTTTT. This sequence encodes CASSPRWAFSLLNEKLFF.